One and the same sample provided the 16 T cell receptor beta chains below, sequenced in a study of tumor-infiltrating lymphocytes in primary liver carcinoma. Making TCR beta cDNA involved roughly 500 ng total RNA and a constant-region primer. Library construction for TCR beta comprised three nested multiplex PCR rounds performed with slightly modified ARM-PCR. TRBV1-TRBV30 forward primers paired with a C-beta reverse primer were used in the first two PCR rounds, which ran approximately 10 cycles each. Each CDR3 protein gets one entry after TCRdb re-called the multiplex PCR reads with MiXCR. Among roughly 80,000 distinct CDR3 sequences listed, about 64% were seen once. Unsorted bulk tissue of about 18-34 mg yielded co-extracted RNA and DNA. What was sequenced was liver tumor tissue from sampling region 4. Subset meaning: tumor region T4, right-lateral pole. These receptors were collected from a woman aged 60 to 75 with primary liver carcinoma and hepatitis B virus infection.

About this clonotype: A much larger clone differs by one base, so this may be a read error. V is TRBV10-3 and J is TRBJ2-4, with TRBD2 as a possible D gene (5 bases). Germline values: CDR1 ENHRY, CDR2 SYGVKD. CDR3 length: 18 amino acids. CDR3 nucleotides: TGTGCCATCAGTGAGTCCCCGGGTAGCGATCTAGCCGAAAACATTCAGTACTTC. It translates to CAISESPGSDLAENIQYF.

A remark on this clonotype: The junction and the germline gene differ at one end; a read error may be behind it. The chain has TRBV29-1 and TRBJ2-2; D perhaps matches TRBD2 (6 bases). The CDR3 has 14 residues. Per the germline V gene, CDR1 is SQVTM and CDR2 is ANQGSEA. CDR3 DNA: TGCAGCGCGGCGGAGCGGGCGAACACTGGGGAGCCGTTTTTT. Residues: CSAAERANTGEPFF.

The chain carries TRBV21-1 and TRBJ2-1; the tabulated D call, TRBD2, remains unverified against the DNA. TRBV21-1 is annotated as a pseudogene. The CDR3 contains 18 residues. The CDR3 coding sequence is TGTGCCAGCAGCAAAGTGGAACTAGCGGGATGGGTATTCAATGGGCAGTTCTTC. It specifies CASSKVELAGWVFNGQFF.

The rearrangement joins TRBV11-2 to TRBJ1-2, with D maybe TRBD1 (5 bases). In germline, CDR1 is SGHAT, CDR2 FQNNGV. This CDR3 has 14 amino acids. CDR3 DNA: TGTGTCAGTAGCTTATTGACAGCCCTCTATGGCTACACCTTC. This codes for CVSSLLTALYGYTF. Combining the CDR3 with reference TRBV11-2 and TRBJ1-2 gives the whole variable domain EAGVAQSPRYKIIEKRQSVAFWCNPISGHATLYWYQQILGQGPKLLIQFQNNGVVDDSQLPKDRFSAERLKGVDSTLKIQPAKLEDSAVYLCVSSLLTALYGYTFGSGTRLTVV.

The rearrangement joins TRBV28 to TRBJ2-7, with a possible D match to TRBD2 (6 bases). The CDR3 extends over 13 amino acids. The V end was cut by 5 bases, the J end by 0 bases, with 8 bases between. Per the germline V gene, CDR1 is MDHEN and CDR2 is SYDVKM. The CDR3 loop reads CASSPAGSYEQYF. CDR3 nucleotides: TGTGCCAGCAGTCCAGCGGGCTCCTACGAGCAGTACTTC.

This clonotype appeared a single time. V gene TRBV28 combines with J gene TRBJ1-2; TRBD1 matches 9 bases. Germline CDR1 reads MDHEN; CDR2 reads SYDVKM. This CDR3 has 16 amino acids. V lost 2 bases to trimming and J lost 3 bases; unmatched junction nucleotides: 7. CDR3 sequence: CASSLSGGQGHYGYTF. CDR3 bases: TGTGCCAGCAGTTTAAGCGGGGGACAGGGCCACTATGGCTACACCTTC.

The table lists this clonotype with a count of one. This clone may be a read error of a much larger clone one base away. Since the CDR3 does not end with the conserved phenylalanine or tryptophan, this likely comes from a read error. CDR3 bases: TGCGCCAGCAGCGCCCCTAGGATTGGCGGGAGGGACAACCCTAACACCGGGGAGCTGTTTTAT. Translation gives CASSAPRIGGRDNPNTGELFY. The rearrangement uses TRBV5-1 and TRBJ2-2; 9 nucleotides agree with TRBD2. CDR1 SGHRS and CDR2 YFSETQ come from the germline V gene. Trimming cost V 4 bases and J 2 bases; bases outside gene matches: 21. CDR3 length: 21 amino acids.

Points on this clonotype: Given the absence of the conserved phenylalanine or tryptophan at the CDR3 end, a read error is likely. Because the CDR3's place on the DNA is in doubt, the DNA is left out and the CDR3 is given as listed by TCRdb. CDR3 sequence: CASSLDLAGVDQYS. The rearrangement uses TRBV11-1 and TRBJ2-7; the table's D gene call, TRBD2, was not cross checked with the DNA. The CDR3 is 14 amino acids long, termini counted. Germline loops: CDR1 SGHAT, CDR2 FQDESV (reference sequence).

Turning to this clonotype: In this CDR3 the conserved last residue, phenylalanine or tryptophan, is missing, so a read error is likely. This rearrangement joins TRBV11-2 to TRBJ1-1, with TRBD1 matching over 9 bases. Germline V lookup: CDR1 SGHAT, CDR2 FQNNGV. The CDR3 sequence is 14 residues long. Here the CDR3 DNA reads TGTGCCAGCAGCTTAGCACAGGGGGCCACTGTAGCTTTCCTT. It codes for CASSLAQGATVAFL.

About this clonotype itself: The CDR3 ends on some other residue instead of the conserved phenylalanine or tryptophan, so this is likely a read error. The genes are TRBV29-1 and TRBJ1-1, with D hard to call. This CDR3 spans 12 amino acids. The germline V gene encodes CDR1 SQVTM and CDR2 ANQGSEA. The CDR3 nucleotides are TGCTGCGTTCGAAACGGCGACACTGAAGCTTTCTAT. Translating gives CCVRNGDTEAFY.

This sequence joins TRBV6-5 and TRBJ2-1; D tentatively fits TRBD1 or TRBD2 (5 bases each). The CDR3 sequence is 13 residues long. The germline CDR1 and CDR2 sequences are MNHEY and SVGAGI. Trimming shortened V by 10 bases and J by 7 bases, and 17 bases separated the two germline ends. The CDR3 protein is CAIGGQGWNEQFF. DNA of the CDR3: TGTGCCATCGGAGGTCAGGGTTGGAATGAGCAGTTCTTC.

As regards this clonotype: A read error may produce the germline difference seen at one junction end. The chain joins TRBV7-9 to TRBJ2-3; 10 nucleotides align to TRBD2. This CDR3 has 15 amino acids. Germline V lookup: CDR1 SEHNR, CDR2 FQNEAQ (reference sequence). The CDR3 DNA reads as TGTCCCAGTGACCCTAGCGGGAGCAGCACAGATGCGCAGTATTTT. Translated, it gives CPSDPSGSSTDAQYF.

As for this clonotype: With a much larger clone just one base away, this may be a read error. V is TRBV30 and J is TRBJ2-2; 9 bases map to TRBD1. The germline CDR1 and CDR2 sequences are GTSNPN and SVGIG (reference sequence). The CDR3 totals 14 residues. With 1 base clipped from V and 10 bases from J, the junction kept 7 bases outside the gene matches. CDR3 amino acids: CAWSGTGEVEELFF. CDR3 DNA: TGTGCCTGGAGTGGGACAGGGGAGGTCGAGGAGCTGTTTTTT. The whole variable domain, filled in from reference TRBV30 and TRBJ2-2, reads SQTIHQWPATLVQPVGSPLSLECTVEGTSNPNLYWYRQAAGRGLQLLFYSVGIGQISSEVPQNLSASRPQDRQFILSSKKLLLSDSGFYLCAWSGTGEVEELFFGEGSRLTVL.

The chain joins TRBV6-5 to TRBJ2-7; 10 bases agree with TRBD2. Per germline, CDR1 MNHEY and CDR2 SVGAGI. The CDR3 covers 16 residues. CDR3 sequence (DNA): TGTACAAGCAGGGCGACACTAGCGGGGTACTCCTACGAGCAGTACTTC. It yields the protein CTSRATLAGYSYEQYF.

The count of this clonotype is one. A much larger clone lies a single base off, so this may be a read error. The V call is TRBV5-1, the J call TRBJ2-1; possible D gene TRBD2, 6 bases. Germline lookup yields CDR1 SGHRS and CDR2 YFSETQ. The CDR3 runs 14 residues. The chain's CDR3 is CARSLGGVYNEQFF. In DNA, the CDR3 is TGCGCCAGGAGCTTGGGCGGGGTCTACAATGAGCAGTTCTTC.

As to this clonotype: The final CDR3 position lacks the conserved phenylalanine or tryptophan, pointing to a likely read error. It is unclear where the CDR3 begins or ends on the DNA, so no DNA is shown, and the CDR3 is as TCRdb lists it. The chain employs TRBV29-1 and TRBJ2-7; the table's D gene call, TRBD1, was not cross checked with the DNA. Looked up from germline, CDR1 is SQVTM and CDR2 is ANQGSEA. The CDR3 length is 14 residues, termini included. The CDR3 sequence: CSVTGTGSSYEQYS.